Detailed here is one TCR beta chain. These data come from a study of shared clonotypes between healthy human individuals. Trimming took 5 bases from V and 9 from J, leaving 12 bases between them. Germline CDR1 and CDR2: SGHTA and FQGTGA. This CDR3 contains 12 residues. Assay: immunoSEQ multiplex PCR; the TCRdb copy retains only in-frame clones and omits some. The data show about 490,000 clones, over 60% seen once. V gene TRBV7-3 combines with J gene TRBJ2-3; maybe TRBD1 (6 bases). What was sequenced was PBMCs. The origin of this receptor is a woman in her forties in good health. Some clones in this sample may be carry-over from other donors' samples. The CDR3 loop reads CASSPTGLTQYF. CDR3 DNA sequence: TGTGCCAGCAGCCCTACAGGGTTGACGCAGTATTTT.